This T cell receptor beta chain derives from a study of blood T cell repertoires in COVID-19 (TCRdb year 2020). Concerning the study at large: The collaborator samples originated in the United States, Italy and Spain and spanned the acute and convalescent phases of COVID-19. The prospective study material was composed of cDNA or gDNA derived from T cells, B-cell-depleted T cells, or PBMCs. Subjects who had been exposed to COVID-19, were actively infected with it, or had recovered from it provided the deeply sampled blood TCRbeta repertoires that made up the dataset. The repertoires were released in a freely available public database meant as a resource for research on the immune response to SARS-CoV-2. The samples were drawn from two sources: the first 160 participants of the ongoing ImmuneRACE study, and over 1,000 subjects contributed by 6 global collaborators. The sample metadata nearly always contained a de-identified subject ID, COVID-19 status, age in years and sex. Where available, HLA class I and class II types were taken from metadata supplied by the sample provider and were not determined by assay-based typing.

CDR1 and CDR2 are read off the germline V gene as SNHLY and FYNNEI. The V end loses 6 bases and the J end loses 2 bases, and a stretch of 15 bases separates them. The CDR3 numbers 15 residues from cysteine through phenylalanine. The CDR3 DNA has 45 bases and is translated from base 1. Concerning this clone itself: The antigen it recognizes is unknown. No much larger clonotype is one base removed from it; base qualities were not supplied.

The full study reports these points: The quantity of clinical and demographic metadata differed by source and by participant and was supplied without curation.

In the prospective study, participants were 18 to 89 years old, resided in 25 or so geographic areas of the United States, and were enrolled through a virtual design. To assign participants to cohorts, the prospective study relied on clinical history that participants themselves reported in a screening survey and a study questionnaire. Mobile phlebotomists in the prospective study collected whole blood, serum and a nasopharyngeal or oropharyngeal swab from every participant. Over a roughly two-month period, participants in the prospective study had the option of providing additional blood draws and questionnaires. Prospective study blood samples were shipped either frozen or at room temperature before DNA extraction. TCRbeta CDR3 regions were amplified from genomic DNA by means of the immunoSEQ Assay, a bias-controlled multiplex PCR. Processing in the source paper ran as follows. Nucleated cell counts per sample were estimated from amplification of reference gene primers within the assay. Sequence reads were collapsed and filtered to measure the absolute abundance of every unique TCRbeta CDR3 rearrangement. For each sample, productive Simpson clonality was calculated as the square root of Simpson's diversity index across productive rearrangements. Sourced from immuneACCESS, this table was stored by TCRdb with only in-frame sequences that have V and J called. A share of the clones is absent; for the studies checked, an unresolved V gene accounts for under half, and the remainder has no known explanation. Clone size and V and J calls were adopted from that table, with D and trimming inferred from the DNA. This sample lists 380,000 or so clones; over 75% were detected once. Approximately 0.96% of the sample comes from the top ten.

The sequence came from a woman aged 30 to 39 with acute COVID-19. The V gene is TRBV2 and the J gene is TRBJ2-3, with no confidently assigned D gene. Material for sequencing was PBMCs or T cells enriched from blood (not recorded which). The CDR3 in this case is CASSPVGLNTDTQYF. The sequence in DNA is TGTGCCAGCAGCCCGGTTGGGCTCAACACAGATACGCAGTATTTT.